Sequencing of this T cell receptor (beta chain) was carried out in a study of Graves' ophthalmopathy and Graves' hyperthyroidism. Study-level information: Cases classed as stable hyperthyroidism had no ophthalmopathy within 18 months of follow-up. Overall study findings and caveats: Blood also contained most of the expanded thyroid clonotypes above 0.001 frequency. As the model predicted ophthalmopathy progression, it achieved a sensitivity of 70% to 71% and a specificity of about 72%.

TCR beta CDR3 regions were amplified from RNA transcripts. Scientists carried out first-round RT-PCR using HTBI primers and then a second-round multiplex PCR. Each CDR3 protein is one row after TCRdb ran MiXCR on the multiplex PCR reads. The sample has 450,000 to 600,000 distinct CDR3 sequences, 39% seen once. Looked up from germline, CDR1 is SGHRS and CDR2 is YFSETQ. V was shortened by 0 bases and J by 4 bases, with 23 bases between the two germline ends. The CDR3 loop spans 18 amino acids. Aged 18 to 65, hyperthyroidism patients had new diagnoses of under 2 months' duration. Note on this clonotype: Antigen unknown.

This sequence joins TRBV5-1 and TRBJ2-7, with D tentatively TRBD1 or TRBD2 (5 bases each). Sequencing input: peripheral blood or thyroid tissue (not recorded which). The TCR originated in an adult man with Graves' hyperthyroidism. This chain's CDR3 is CASSLGLRDAEGLYEQYF. The CDR3 region has the DNA TGCGCCAGCAGCTTGGGGCTACGGGACGCCGAGGGGCTTTACGAGCAGTACTTC. Combining the CDR3 with reference TRBV5-1 and TRBJ2-7 gives the whole variable domain KAGVTQTPRYLIKTRGQQVTLSCSPISGHRSVSWYQQTPGQGLQFLFEYFSETQRNKGNFPGRFSGRQFSNSRSEMNVSTLELGDSALYLCASSLGLRDAEGLYEQYFGPGTRLTVT.